Each of the 32 T cell receptor beta chains below was sequenced from the same sample in a study of cytomegalovirus exposure and HLA in healthy donors. 60 Vbeta and 13 Jbeta primers were used in PCR. TCRdb's copy holds only in-frame clones and misses some; the assay was immunoSEQ multiplex PCR. The table lists roughly 110,000 clones. The sequencing sample was made of PBMCs. Source of these receptors: a man aged 25 to 45 in good health and CMV-seronegative.

The CDR3 DNA is TGTGCCAGCAGCTTAGGAAGGGGGGGCCGGAGCTATGGCTACACCTTC. Protein: CASSLGRGGRSYGYTF. The chain carries TRBV11-2 and TRBJ1-2; D perhaps matches TRBD1 (6 bases). This CDR3 comprises 16 residues. Deletions cut 1 base from V and 4 bases from J, with 16 bases between. From germline, CDR1 is SGHAT and CDR2 FQNNGV.

The chain has TRBV6-5 and TRBJ1-1; TRBD1 matches at 8 bases. CDR3 length: 14 residues. V lost 4 bases, J lost 5 bases, and 6 bases stayed unmatched. The germline gives CDR1 MNHEY, CDR2 SVGAGI. The CDR3 region is CASSFTTGATEAFF. CDR3 DNA: TGTGCCAGCAGTTTCACGACAGGGGCGACTGAAGCTTTCTTT.

The rearrangement uses TRBV9 and TRBJ2-4; 8 nucleotides align to TRBD1. Germline CDR1 and CDR2: SGDLS and YYNGEE. The CDR3 consists of 14 residues. V was pared by 4 bases and J by 8 bases, with 8 bases of the junction left unmatched. The CDR3 DNA reads as TGTGCCAGCAGCCCAAGACAGGGGATGGACATTCAGTACTTC. This gives the protein CASSPRQGMDIQYF.

The chain joins TRBV11-2 to TRBJ2-5; D remains ambiguous. The better agreement between TRBJ2-7 and the DNA end casts doubt on the J call. Germline assignment: CDR1 SGHAT and CDR2 FQNNGV. The CDR3 is 12 residues long. The CDR3 loop is CASSSQAYEQYF. DNA of the CDR3: TGTGCCAGCAGCTCCCAAGCCTACGAGCAGTACTTC.

The rearrangement links TRBV7-3 to TRBJ2-1; TRBD2 agrees at 11 bases. The CDR3 spans 16 residues. Germline CDR1 and CDR2: SGHTA and FQGTGA. The junction had 11 bases not matched to a gene; V was cut back by 3 bases and J by 10 bases. The CDR3: CASSLGGTSGGREQFF. CDR3 coding DNA: TGTGCCAGCAGCTTGGGAGGTACTAGCGGGGGCCGGGAGCAGTTCTTC.

V usage is TRBV25-1 and J usage is TRBJ1-2, with D unclear. Trimming shortened V by 8 bases and J by 2 bases, and 9 bases separated the two germline ends. The germline gives CDR1 MGHDK, CDR2 SYGVNS. This CDR3 region has 12 residues. The DNA of the CDR3 is TGTGCCAGCTCAACAGCCAACTATGGCTACACCTTC. This gives the protein CASSTANYGYTF.

The chain couples TRBV19 to TRBJ2-1, with 9 bases aligning to TRBD2. Germline V lookup: CDR1 LNHDA, CDR2 SQIVND (reference sequence). V lost 3 bases, J lost 3 bases, and 6 bases stayed unmatched. The CDR3 is 16 amino acids. The CDR3 loop is CASSIRASGDYNEQFF. CDR3 DNA sequence: TGTGCCAGTAGTATTCGGGCTAGCGGGGACTACAATGAGCAGTTCTTC.

The J gene is TRBJ1-3, the V gene TRBV7-9, with a tentative D call TRBD1 (5 bases). V lost 3 bases and J lost 5, with 17 bases in between. Germline V gene lookup returns CDR1 SEHNR and CDR2 FQNEAQ (reference sequence). The CDR3 covers 16 residues. The CDR3 loop reads CASSLRRGFERNTIYF. For the CDR3, the DNA is TGTGCCAGCAGCTTGCGTCGGGGGTTTGAAAGAAACACCATATATTTT.

The chain links TRBV2 to TRBJ1-1; D remains unclear. The CDR3 covers 14 residues. Germline lookup yields CDR1 SNHLY and CDR2 FYNNEI. The V end was cut by 7 bases, the J end by 1 base, with 13 bases between. The CDR3 spells CASMGSKANTEAFF. Written as DNA, the CDR3 is TGTGCCAGCATGGGCAGCAAGGCGAACACTGAAGCTTTCTTT.

The chain joins TRBV30 to TRBJ1-2; tentatively, D is TRBD1 (6 bases). In germline, CDR1 is GTSNPN, CDR2 SVGIG (reference sequence). This CDR3 has 14 amino acids. Trimming pared 4 bases from V and 1 base from J, leaving 13 bases between. CDR3: CAWKIGQLNYGYTF. The CDR3 DNA follows: TGTGCCTGGAAGATCGGACAGCTTAACTATGGCTACACCTTC. Looking up the rest from reference TRBV30 and TRBJ1-2 gives the full variable domain: SQTIHQWPATLVQPVGSPLSLECTVEGTSNPNLYWYRQAAGRGLQLLFYSVGIGQISSEVPQNLSASRPQDRQFILSSKKLLLSDSGFYLCAWKIGQLNYGYTFGSGTRLTVV.

In nucleotides, the CDR3 is TGTGCCAGCAGCTTGGCGGGGACTATGGCGCAGTATTTT. Its translation: CASSLAGTMAQYF. The chain is built from TRBV5-8 and TRBJ2-3; 7 positions agree with TRBD2. The germline V gene encodes CDR1 SGHTS and CDR2 YDEGEE. The CDR3 is made up of 13 amino acids. J lost 10 bases, V lost 0 bases, and 5 bases had no gene match. The full variable domain, rest sourced from reference TRBV5-8 and TRBJ2-3, is EAGVTQSPTHLIKTRGQQATLRCSPISGHTSVYWYQQALGLGLQFLLWYDEGEERNRGNFPPRFSGRQFPNYSSELNVNALELEDSALYLCASSLAGTMAQYFGPGTRLTVL.

The chain links TRBV1 to TRBJ2-5; whether TRBD1, the table's D call, matches the DNA was not checked. TRBV1 is an annotated pseudogene. The CDR3 totals 16 residues. The CDR3 spells CTSSQDYTPKRETQYF. The CDR3 DNA sequence: TGCACCAGCAGCCAAGATTACACCCCCAAACGAGAGACCCAGTACTTC.

The chain carries TRBV18 and TRBJ2-5; TRBD2 matches 12 bases. The CDR3 sequence is 15 residues long. The V and J ends lost 4 bases and 5 bases, in that order; junction bases with no gene match: 5. CDR1 is KGHSH and CDR2 is LQKENI in the germline V gene. This CDR3 reads CASSRLAGEGETQYF. DNA of the CDR3: TGTGCCAGCTCACGACTAGCGGGGGAAGGGGAGACCCAGTACTTC.

This chain links TRBV19 with TRBJ1-4; a weak D match, TRBD1 (6 bases). This CDR3 is built from 13 residues. The V gene lost 7 bases and the J gene lost 10 bases, with 16 bases spanning the gap. Germline V gene lookup returns CDR1 LNHDA and CDR2 SQIVND (reference sequence). DNA for the CDR3: TGTGCCAGTACGGGGGGCAGGGGAGGAAAACTGTTTTTT. Translating gives CASTGGRGGKLFF. The complete variable domain, with remaining parts taken from reference TRBV19 and TRBJ1-4, reads DGGITQSPKYLFRKEGQNVTLSCEQNLNHDAMYWYRQDPGQGLRLIYYSQIVNDFQKGDIAEGYSVSREKKESFPLTVTSAQKNPTAFYLCASTGGRGGKLFFGSGTQLSVL.

The chain has TRBV6-6 and TRBJ2-5; TRBD1 matches at 8 bases. V trimming: 2 bases; J trimming: 0 bases; junction bases outside the gene matches: 2. This CDR3 contains 15 residues. Germline V gene sequence: CDR1 MNHNY, CDR2 SVGAGI (reference sequence). The CDR3 spells CASSYVRGHQETQYF. The CDR3 region has the DNA TGTGCCAGCAGTTACGTCAGGGGGCACCAAGAGACCCAGTACTTC.

The rearrangement links TRBV28 to TRBJ1-5; D gene ambiguous. The germline V gene has CDR1 MDHEN and CDR2 SYDVKM. CDR3 size: 15 residues. Trimming took 7 bases from V and 11 from J, leaving 24 bases between them. The CDR3 DNA sequence: TGTGCCAGCACCAGCGGACTCCATCGATCAATGGCCCAGCATTTT. This translates into CASTSGLHRSMAQHF.

The chain employs TRBV5-4 and TRBJ2-6; no firm D call. Germline values: CDR1 SGHNT, CDR2 YYREEE (reference sequence). The germline V and J ends were trimmed by 4 bases and 0 bases, with 5 bases remaining between them. The CDR3 runs to 14 residues. The CDR3 DNA sequence: TGTGCCAGCAGCGTCCGCTCTGGGGCCAACGTCCTGACTTTC. Residues: CASSVRSGANVLTF.

This rearrangement joins TRBV6-4 to TRBJ2-3, with D uncertain. The CDR3 runs 14 residues. With 4 bases removed from V and 0 bases from J, the gap between germline ends came to 8 bases. The germline gives CDR1 MRHNA, CDR2 SNTAGT. CDR3 sequence: CASSVAGSTDTQYF. The CDR3 DNA reads TGTGCCAGCAGTGTGGCAGGTAGCACAGATACGCAGTATTTT.

The rearrangement joins TRBV7-9 to TRBJ1-5; D may be TRBD1 (5 bases). Germline CDR1 SEHNR, CDR2 FQNEAQ (reference sequence). The CDR3 totals 14 residues. V was trimmed by 1 base and J by 10 bases, leaving 14 bases between them. DNA of the CDR3: TGTGCCAGCAGCTTAGACGGGGGTATCGGACCCCAGCATTTT. Protein: CASSLDGGIGPQHF.

The V gene is TRBV25-1, the J gene TRBJ2-3, with D possibly being TRBD1 (5 bases). This CDR3 comprises 13 residues. Trimming left V 6 bases short and J 3 bases short, with 10 bases between. Germline CDR1 and CDR2: MGHDK and SYGVNS. The CDR3 sequence: CASSTRGTDTQYF. CDR3 DNA sequence: TGTGCCAGCAGCACAAGGGGTACAGATACGCAGTATTTT.

V is TRBV7-2 and J is TRBJ1-2; D not resolved. Trimming cost V 1 base and J 5 bases, with 20 bases left between them. This CDR3 region has 17 residues. The germline V gene has CDR1 SGHTA and CDR2 FQGNSA. The CDR3 reads CASSLGPVNLTPYGYTF. In DNA form, the CDR3 reads TGTGCCAGCAGCTTAGGTCCGGTTAATCTTACCCCATATGGCTACACCTTC.

The CDR3 region has the DNA TGTGCCACCAGCAGAAGCGGGCGGGAGGGCTACAATGAGCAGTTCTTC. Its protein is CATSRSGREGYNEQFF. The rearrangement links TRBV15 to TRBJ2-1; TRBD2 aligns across 9 bases. The CDR3 consists of 16 residues. The trim removed 2 bases at V and 3 bases at J, leaving 5 bases unmatched. CDR1 and CDR2 (germline): LNHNV, YYDKDF (reference sequence).

This rearrangement joins TRBV5-1 to TRBJ2-7; D is possibly TRBD1 (6 bases). From germline, CDR1 is SGHRS and CDR2 YFSETQ. The germline V and J ends were trimmed by 4 bases and 2 bases, with 10 bases remaining between them. The CDR3 is made up of 13 amino acids. The CDR3, as DNA: TGCGCCAGCAGCCCTGGACAGCCCTACGAGCAGTACTTC. Encoded protein: CASSPGQPYEQYF.

The chain has TRBV5-1 and TRBJ1-1, with 11 positions matching TRBD1. Germline lookup yields CDR1 SGHRS and CDR2 YFSETQ. This CDR3 has 16 amino acids. V shed 4 bases and J 6 bases; nucleotides not matched to a gene: 11. CDR3 residues: CASSIGQGANSAEAFF. The CDR3 DNA follows: TGCGCCAGCAGCATCGGACAGGGGGCGAATTCCGCTGAAGCTTTCTTT. Using reference TRBV5-1 and TRBJ1-1 for the parts outside the CDR3, the full variable domain is KAGVTQTPRYLIKTRGQQVTLSCSPISGHRSVSWYQQTPGQGLQFLFEYFSETQRNKGNFPGRFSGRQFSNSRSEMNVSTLELGDSALYLCASSIGQGANSAEAFFGQGTRLTVV.

About this clone: The final CDR3 position lacks the conserved phenylalanine or tryptophan, pointing to a likely read error. The rearrangement joins TRBV27 to TRBJ1-2, with 7 bases that match TRBD1. Unmatched junction bases numbered 7, after V lost 6 bases and J lost 6 bases. The CDR3 totals 13 residues. Germline CDR1 is MNHEY and CDR2 is SMNVEV (reference sequence). CDR3 bases: TGTGCCAGCAGCCCGGGACAGCTACATGGCTACACCCTC. It yields the protein CASSPGQLHGYTL.

The rearrangement uses TRBV5-1 and TRBJ1-6, with TRBD1 matching over 8 bases. This CDR3 region has 15 residues. Trimming cost V 4 bases and J 7 bases; bases outside gene matches: 7. CDR1 is SGHRS, CDR2 YFSETQ, per germline. CDR3 DNA sequence: TGCGCCAGCAGCATCCCGGGACAGGAGAATTCACCCCTCCACTTT. It specifies CASSIPGQENSPLHF.

The chain's CDR3 is CASSQAGKRNTEAFF. For the CDR3, the DNA is TGTGCCAGCAGCCAAGCGGGAAAACGGAACACTGAAGCTTTCTTT. V and J are TRBV14 and TRBJ1-1; D is ambiguous. Germline CDR1 and CDR2: SGHDN and FVKESK. The CDR3 has 15 amino acids. V lost 1 base and J lost 1, with 10 bases in between.

The CDR3 loop reads CASGSTTGEQYF. CDR3 DNA sequence: TGTGCTAGTGGTTCGACCACAGGGGAGCAGTACTTC. The chain uses TRBV12-5 and TRBJ2-7; D possibly corresponds to TRBD1 (6 bases). This CDR3 region has 12 residues. Trimming cost V 4 bases and J 7 bases, with 11 bases left between them. The V gene's germline CDR1 is LGHNT and CDR2 FRNRAP.

This chain connects TRBV15 to TRBJ2-7; weak D call: TRBD1 (6 bases). CDR1 is LNHNV, CDR2 YYDKDF, per germline (reference sequence). The CDR3 sequence is 16 residues long. V was trimmed by 1 base and J by 3 bases, leaving 16 bases between them. DNA for the CDR3: TGTGCCACCAGCAGAGGACAGGAGATAGGCAGCTACGAGCAGTACTTC. Residues: CATSRGQEIGSYEQYF.

Concerning this clone itself: Compared with germline, one end of the junction differs, possibly owing to a read error. The gene calls are TRBV28 and TRBJ1-4, with D perhaps matching TRBD1 (6 bases). The CDR3 is made up of 13 amino acids. In germline, CDR1 is MDHEN, CDR2 SYDVKM. CDR3 sequence (DNA): TGTACCAGCAGAGGGGACACCCAAGAAAAACTGTTTTTT. Its protein is CTSRGDTQEKLFF.

V is TRBV18 and J is TRBJ2-3; TRBD2 is a possible D gene (6 bases). The CDR3 loop spans 16 amino acids. CDR1 and CDR2 (germline): KGHSH, LQKENI. V was cut by 0 bases and J by 3 bases, with 13 bases left in between. The CDR3 loop is CASSPPAGIGTDTQYF. CDR3 sequence (DNA): TGTGCCAGCTCACCACCCGCGGGGATTGGTACAGATACGCAGTATTTT.

The chain employs TRBV9 and TRBJ2-1, with D hard to call. The germline CDR1 and CDR2 sequences are SGDLS and YYNGEE. This CDR3 contains 14 residues. V gave up 0 bases and J gave up 7 bases, with 11 bases separating them. The CDR3 nucleotides are TGTGCCAGCAGCGTAGGCAATACAGCAAATGAGCAGTTCTTC. Its translation is CASSVGNTANEQFF.